A single sample is the source of the 27 T cell receptor beta chains below, sequenced in a study of CD4 T cell repertoires in COVID-19. Some clones are missing from TCRdb's copy, which holds only in-frame ones; the method was immunoSEQ multiplex PCR. The sample holds 60,000 to 90,000 clones, about four fifths seen once. The sample consisted of CD4+ T cells from peripheral blood, taken after recovery from COVID-19. The receptors shown here come from a human donor who had COVID-19.

This clone was found once. V gene TRBV18 combines with J gene TRBJ1-1, with TRBD1 identical over 7 bases. From germline, CDR1 is KGHSH and CDR2 LQKENI. The CDR3 consists of 14 residues. V was clipped by 3 bases and J by 4 bases; unmatched bases: 5. The CDR3 loop is CASSPAAGGTEAFF. Written as DNA, the CDR3 is TGTGCCAGCTCACCGGCGGCAGGGGGCACTGAAGCTTTCTTT.

This chain links TRBV6-1 with TRBJ1-1; possible D gene TRBD1, 6 bases. The length of the CDR3 is 14 residues. Trimming shortened V by 1 base and J by 5 bases, and 11 bases separated the two germline ends. CDR1 and CDR2 (germline): MNHNS, SASEGT. The CDR3 here is CASSEGVGGTEAFF. As DNA, the CDR3 is TGTGCCAGCAGTGAAGGGGTAGGGGGAACTGAAGCTTTCTTT.

The chain links TRBV27 to TRBJ2-3, with 11 bases identical to TRBD2. J was trimmed by 7 bases and V by 4 bases; bases with no gene match: 7. Germline CDR1 MNHEY, CDR2 SMNVEV (reference sequence). CDR3 length: 15 residues. DNA for the CDR3: TGTGCCAGCAGTTCAGGACTAGCGGGTCCTTATACGCAGTATTTT. The encoded protein is CASSSGLAGPYTQYF.

This chain's CDR3 is CASREKRDRGAFF. The CDR3 DNA follows: TGTGCCAGCAGGGAGAAGAGAGACCGAGGGGCTTTCTTT. The chain is built from TRBV6-5 and TRBJ1-1; no definite D call. CDR1 and CDR2 (germline): MNHEY, SVGAGI. This CDR3 contains 13 residues. V was shortened by 6 bases and J by 11 bases, with 19 bases between the two germline ends.

In its sample, this clone was seen a few times. The chain links TRBV21-1 to TRBJ2-3; the tabulated D call, TRBD2, remains unverified against the DNA. TRBV21-1 is annotated as a pseudogene. This CDR3 spans 15 amino acids. The CDR3 is CASSRGLDRADTQYF. In DNA form, the CDR3 reads TGTGCCAGCAGCAGAGGACTAGACAGAGCAGATACGCAGTATTTT.

The chain has TRBV6-5 and TRBJ2-7; 11 nucleotides align to TRBD2. V shed 2 bases, J shed 4 bases, and the junction held 4 bases outside the gene matches. Looked up from germline, CDR1 is MNHEY and CDR2 is SVGAGI. The CDR3 has 15 amino acids. The CDR3, as DNA: TGTGCCAGCAGTTACGCCGGGACTAGCGGTTACGAGCAGTACTTC. Its protein product is CASSYAGTSGYEQYF.

This chain joins TRBV2 and TRBJ2-1, with D possibly TRBD2 on 6 matching bases. Germline values: CDR1 SNHLY, CDR2 FYNNEI. The CDR3 is 12 residues long. Trimming took off 1 base at V and 15 bases at J, with 13 bases between the two ends. CDR3 DNA sequence: TGTGCCAGCAGTGAAGGCGGGGTGGGTACGTTCTTC. Translating it yields CASSEGGVGTFF. Combining the CDR3 with reference TRBV2 and TRBJ2-1 gives the whole variable domain EPEVTQTPSHQVTQMGQEVILRCVPISNHLYFYWYRQILGQKVEFLVSFYNNEISEKSEIFDDQFSVERPDGSNFTLKIRSTKLEDSAMYFCASSEGGVGTFFGPGTRLTVL.

The CDR3 sequence is CASSSPGTDTQYF. CDR3 bases: TGCGCCAGCAGCTCACCCGGCACAGATACGCAGTATTTT. The chain combines TRBV5-1 with TRBJ2-3; D gene ambiguous. This CDR3 spans 13 amino acids. Trimming left V 3 bases short and J 1 base short, with 6 bases between. Germline V gene data show CDR1 as SGHRS and CDR2 as YFSETQ.

This clone came up once. The chain links TRBV10-1 to TRBJ2-1, with D possibly matching TRBD2 (6 bases). Looked up from germline, CDR1 is WNHNN and CDR2 is SYGVQD (reference sequence). The CDR3 consists of 15 residues. V was pared by 2 bases and J by 0 bases, with 8 bases between. The CDR3: CASSERGSSYNEQFF. The DNA of the CDR3 is TGCGCCAGCAGTGAGCGGGGGAGCTCCTACAATGAGCAGTTCTTC.

This clone was seen just once. This chain connects TRBV29-1 to TRBJ1-1; the D is unclear. CDR3 length equals 11 residues. Germline CDR1 is SQVTM and CDR2 is ANQGSEA. Between the trimmed V and J ends, which lost 2 bases and 1 base, there was a span of 2 bases. The CDR3 nucleotides read TGCAGCGTTGAACCGAACACTGAAGCTTTCTTT. Translated: CSVEPNTEAFF.

The chain carries TRBV28 and TRBJ1-2; D is unresolved. This CDR3 contains 14 residues. The germline gives CDR1 MDHEN, CDR2 SYDVKM. V was pared by 5 bases and J by 6 bases, with 16 bases between. The CDR3 DNA reads TGTGCCAGCAGTCCCCCGGGCCAGGAGGATGGCTACACCTTC. Translating gives CASSPPGQEDGYTF.

The chain recombines TRBV4-2 with TRBJ2-4; either TRBD1 or TRBD2 may fit D (5 bases each). The V end was cut by 0 bases, the J end by 7 bases, with 13 bases between. CDR1 LGHNA and CDR2 YNFKEQ come from the germline V gene. The CDR3 spans 15 residues. The CDR3 bases are TGTGCCAGCAGCCAAGAAGTGGGGGTCCGGAACATTCAGTACTTC. Translating gives CASSQEVGVRNIQYF.

The chain couples TRBV11-2 to TRBJ1-2; perhaps TRBD1 as D (5 bases). V lost 2 bases and J 7 bases, leaving 23 bases between the germline ends. CDR1 SGHAT and CDR2 FQNNGV come from the germline V gene. The CDR3 runs 17 residues. The chain's CDR3 is CASSLIPVRREGAGYTF. Written as DNA, the CDR3 is TGTGCCAGCAGCTTAATTCCTGTTAGGAGGGAAGGGGCTGGCTACACCTTC.

This chain connects TRBV18 to TRBJ2-5; D may be TRBD2 (5 bases). The V gene's germline CDR1 is KGHSH and CDR2 LQKENI. Deletions cut 5 bases from V and 0 bases from J, with 19 bases between. The CDR3 is made up of 17 amino acids. CDR3 sequence (DNA): TGTGCCAGCTCAACATATCCGGGGAAACCGAACCAAGAGACCCAGTACTTC. Protein sequence: CASSTYPGKPNQETQYF.

As DNA, the CDR3 is TGTGCCAGCAGTTGGGGGGTAACAGGGGAAGAGACCCAGTACTTC. Its protein is CASSWGVTGEETQYF. The V gene is TRBV6-5, the J gene TRBJ2-5, with D perhaps TRBD1 (7 bases). Germline CDR1 is MNHEY and CDR2 is SVGAGI. V was cut by 4 bases and J by 3 bases, with 15 bases left in between. The CDR3 extends over 15 amino acids.

The chain has TRBV11-3 and TRBJ2-4; 11 positions agree with TRBD2. Germline CDR1 reads SGHNT; CDR2 reads YENEEA. With V trimmed by 4 bases and J by 6 bases, 2 bases remained unmatched. The CDR3 consists of 14 residues. The CDR3: CASSSGTSGNIQYF. The CDR3 DNA follows: TGTGCCAGCAGCTCCGGGACTAGCGGAAACATTCAGTACTTC.

The chain employs TRBV1 and TRBJ2-3; no DNA check was done on the table's D call, TRBD2. TRBV1 is a listed pseudogene. The CDR3 covers 14 residues. CDR3 sequence (DNA): TGCACCAGCAGCCGTTGCGGGACTTACTATACGCAGTATTTT. It translates to CTSSRCGTYYTQYF.

This sequence joins TRBV19 and TRBJ2-5; TRBD2 agrees at 13 bases. Germline assignment: CDR1 LNHDA and CDR2 SQIVND (reference sequence). The CDR3 length is 16 residues. The trim removed 3 bases at V and 4 bases at J, leaving 5 bases unmatched. The CDR3 region is CASSIGLAGVGETQYF. CDR3 nucleotide sequence: TGTGCCAGTAGTATCGGACTAGCGGGAGTAGGAGAGACCCAGTACTTC.

The chain combines TRBV10-3 with TRBJ2-3, with D possibly TRBD2 on 6 matching bases. Trimming left V 3 bases short and J 5 bases short, with 21 bases between. The germline V gene encodes CDR1 ENHRY and CDR2 SYGVKD. There are 17 residues in the CDR3. The CDR3: CAISEPPLAPRIDTQYF. CDR3 bases: TGTGCCATCAGTGAACCCCCTCTAGCGCCAAGGATAGATACGCAGTATTTT.

The rearrangement joins TRBV2 to TRBJ1-1; maybe TRBD1 (5 bases). Trimming cost V 7 bases and J 0 bases, with 12 bases left between them. Germline V gene sequence: CDR1 SNHLY, CDR2 FYNNEI. The CDR3 loop spans 14 amino acids. The CDR3 is CASKVATVNTEAFF. In DNA form, the CDR3 reads TGTGCCAGCAAGGTAGCGACAGTGAACACTGAAGCTTTCTTT.

The V and J genes are TRBV2 and TRBJ2-7; a possible D gene is TRBD2 (5 bases). Trimming left V 5 bases short and J 5 bases short, with 13 bases between. Germline CDR1 is SNHLY and CDR2 is FYNNEI. CDR3 length: 13 residues. The CDR3 region is CASSLDGGHEQYF. CDR3 bases: TGTGCCAGCAGTTTGGACGGAGGCCACGAGCAGTACTTC.

This chain's CDR3 is CASGVDRGTEQYF. The CDR3, as DNA: TGTGCCAGCGGGGTGGACAGGGGAACCGAGCAGTACTTC. The rearrangement links TRBV6-6 to TRBJ2-7; TRBD1 matches at 9 bases. The germline CDR1 and CDR2 sequences are MNHNY and SVGAGI (reference sequence). The CDR3 has 13 amino acids. V shed 8 bases, J shed 6 bases, and the junction held 8 bases outside the gene matches.

The V gene is TRBV28, the J gene TRBJ2-2; the match to TRBD1 covers 8 bases. Germline CDR1 is MDHEN and CDR2 is SYDVKM. The ends lost 7 bases at V and 5 bases at J; junction bases unmatched: 9. The CDR3 loop spans 15 amino acids. CDR3 DNA: TGTGCCAGCAAGGAAGCGGACAGGGATACCGGGGAGCTGTTTTTT. It yields the protein CASKEADRDTGELFF.

The chain links TRBV11-2 to TRBJ2-7; no firm D call. This CDR3 comprises 11 residues. CDR1 and CDR2 (germline): SGHAT, FQNNGV. Trimming removed 4 bases at V and 4 bases at J, with 5 bases between. DNA for the CDR3: TGTGCCAGCAGCTCTCAATACGAGCAGTACTTC. As protein: CASSSQYEQYF.

The chain carries TRBV28 and TRBJ1-1; D is ambiguous. Trimming removed 3 bases from V and 1 base from J, with 6 bases in between. Germline V gene sequence: CDR1 MDHEN, CDR2 SYDVKM. The CDR3 has 13 amino acids. The CDR3 reads CASSFGGNTEAFF. Here the CDR3 DNA reads TGTGCCAGCAGTTTTGGAGGGAACACTGAAGCTTTCTTT.

In the case of this clone: The sample has other DNA sequences that encode this CDR3 too. V and J are TRBV12-3 or TRBV12-4 and TRBJ1-1; perhaps TRBD1 as D (6 bases). The CDR3 contains 13 residues. V was cut by 3 bases and J by 3 bases, with 8 bases left in between. The CDR3 is CASSLAGDTEAFF. The CDR3 nucleotides read TGTGCCAGCAGTTTGGCAGGGGACACTGAAGCTTTCTTT.

The chain is built from TRBV9 and TRBJ1-1, with no clear D. The CDR3 sequence is 13 residues long. The germline V gene has CDR1 SGDLS and CDR2 YYNGEE. The ends were cut back, 0 bases at V and 5 bases at J, with 8 bases in the middle. The CDR3 region is CASSVAPGTEAFF. As DNA, the CDR3 is TGTGCCAGCAGCGTAGCTCCGGGGACTGAAGCTTTCTTT.